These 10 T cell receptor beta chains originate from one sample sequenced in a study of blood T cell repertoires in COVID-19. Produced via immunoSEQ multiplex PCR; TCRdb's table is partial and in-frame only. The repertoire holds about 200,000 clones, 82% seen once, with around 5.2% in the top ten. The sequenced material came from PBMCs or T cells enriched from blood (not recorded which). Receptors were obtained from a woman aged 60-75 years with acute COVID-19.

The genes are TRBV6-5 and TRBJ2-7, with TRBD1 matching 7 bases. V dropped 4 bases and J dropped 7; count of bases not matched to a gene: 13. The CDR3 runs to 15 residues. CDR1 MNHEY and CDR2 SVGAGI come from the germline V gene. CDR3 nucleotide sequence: TGTGCCAGCAGTTTAAGTCTACAGGGGCCGGGTGAGCAGTACTTC. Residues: CASSLSLQGPGEQYF.

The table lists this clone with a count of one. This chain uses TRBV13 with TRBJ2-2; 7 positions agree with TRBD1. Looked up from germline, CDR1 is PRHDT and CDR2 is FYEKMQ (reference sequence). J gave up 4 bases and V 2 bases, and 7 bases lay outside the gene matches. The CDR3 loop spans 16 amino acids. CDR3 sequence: CASSLQRDSGTGELFF. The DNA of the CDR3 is TGTGCCAGCAGCTTACAACGGGACAGCGGCACCGGGGAGCTGTTTTTT. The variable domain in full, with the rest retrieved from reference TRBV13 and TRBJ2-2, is AAGVIQSPRHLIKEKRETATLKCYPIPRHDTVYWYQQGPGQDPQFLISFYEKMQSDKGSIPDRFSAQQFSDYHSELNMSSLELGDSALYFCASSLQRDSGTGELFFGEGSRLTVL.

The CDR3 loop reads CASSQAGTSGRSDTQYF. The CDR3, as DNA: TGTGCCAGCAGCCAGGCCGGGACTAGCGGGAGGTCAGATACGCAGTATTTT. The genes are TRBV3-1 (or the pseudogene TRBV3-2) and TRBJ2-3, with TRBD2 matching over 15 bases. Germline trimming cut 3 bases from V and 4 bases from J; bases unmatched to any gene: 5. The CDR3 covers 17 residues. Germline V gives CDR1 LGHDT, CDR2 YNNKEL (reference sequence).

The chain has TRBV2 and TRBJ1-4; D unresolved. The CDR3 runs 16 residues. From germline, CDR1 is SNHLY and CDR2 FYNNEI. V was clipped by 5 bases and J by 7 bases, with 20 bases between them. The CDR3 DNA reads TGTGCCAGCAGTTTCACCGGGAAGGAGAAAGTTGAAAAACTGTTTTTT. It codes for CASSFTGKEKVEKLFF.

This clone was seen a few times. CDR3 sequence: CASSQVAGGIETQYF. Here the CDR3 DNA reads TGTGCCAGCAGCCAAGTAGCGGGAGGAATTGAGACCCAGTACTTC. The rearrangement joins TRBV3-1 (or the pseudogene TRBV3-2) to TRBJ2-5; 10 bases match TRBD2. J gave up 5 bases and V 1 base, and 4 bases lay outside the gene matches. There are 15 residues in the CDR3. Germline assignment: CDR1 LGHDT and CDR2 YNNKEL (reference sequence).

CDR3 protein: CASSRRTSSTDTQYF. CDR3 nucleotide sequence: TGTGCCAGCAGCAGGCGGACTTCTAGCACAGATACGCAGTATTTT. V usage is TRBV21-1 and J usage is TRBJ2-3; the table calls TRBD2, which could not be checked here. TRBV21-1 is listed as a pseudogene. This CDR3 is built from 15 residues.

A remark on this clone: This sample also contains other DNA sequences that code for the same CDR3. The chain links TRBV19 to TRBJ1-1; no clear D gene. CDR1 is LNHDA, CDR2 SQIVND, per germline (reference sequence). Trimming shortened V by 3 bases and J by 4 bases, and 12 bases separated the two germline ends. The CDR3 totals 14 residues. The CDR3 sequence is CASSIGVAGTEAFF. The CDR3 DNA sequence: TGTGCCAGTAGTATTGGCGTGGCAGGCACTGAAGCTTTCTTT.

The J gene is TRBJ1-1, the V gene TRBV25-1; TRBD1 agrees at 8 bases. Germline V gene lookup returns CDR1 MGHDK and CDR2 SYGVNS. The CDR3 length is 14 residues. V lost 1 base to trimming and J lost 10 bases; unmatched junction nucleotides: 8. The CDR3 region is CASSESGTGRRAFF. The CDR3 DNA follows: TGTGCCAGCAGTGAATCCGGGACAGGTCGGAGAGCTTTCTTT.

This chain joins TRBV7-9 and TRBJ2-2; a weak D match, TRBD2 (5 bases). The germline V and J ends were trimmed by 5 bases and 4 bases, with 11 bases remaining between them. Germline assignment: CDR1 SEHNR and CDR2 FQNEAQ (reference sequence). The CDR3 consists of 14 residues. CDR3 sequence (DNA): TGTGCCAGCAGCCTCCGGACTCTCACCGGGGAGCTGTTTTTT. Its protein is CASSLRTLTGELFF.

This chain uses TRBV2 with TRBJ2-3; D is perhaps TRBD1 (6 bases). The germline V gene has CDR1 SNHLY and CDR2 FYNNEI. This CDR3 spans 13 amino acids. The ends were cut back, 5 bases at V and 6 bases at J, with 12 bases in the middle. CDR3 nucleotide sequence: TGTGCCAGCAGTTTGGACCAGGGGGATACGCAGTATTTT. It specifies CASSLDQGDTQYF.